These T cell receptor beta chains were read from a single sample in a study of response to subunit inactivated influenza vaccine. TCRdb ran MiXCR on the RT-PCR reads and lists one entry per CDR3 protein. Of about 700,000 distinct CDR3 sequences in the sample, approximately 15% were seen once. The source material was PBMCs from blood, sampled about 14 days before vaccination. The receptors were sampled from a man in his forties or fifties who received an inactivated influenza vaccine. Both conserved end residues are part of each CDR3. The D gene is left open where the match is weak. Expanded clones are given a class, and other clones once, few, many or no size at all.

abundance: -
d_gene: -
j_gene: TRBJ2-7
v_gene: TRBV12-3/TRBV12-4
CDR3aa: CASSLLATYEQYF
CDR3nt: TGTGCCAGCAGTTTACTGGCGACATACGAGCAGTACTTC

abundance: -
d_gene: -
j_gene: TRBJ1-3
v_gene: TRBV7-2
CDR3aa: CASSPSNSGNTIYF
CDR3nt: TGTGCCAGCAGCCCCAGTAACTCTGGAAACACCATATATTTT

abundance: -
d_gene: -
j_gene: TRBJ1-2
v_gene: TRBV4-2
CDR3aa: CASSQDVPPGYTF
CDR3nt: TGTGCCAGCAGCCAAGATGTTCCGCCGGGCTACACCTTC

abundance: -
d_gene: -
j_gene: TRBJ1-5
v_gene: TRBV5-1
CDR3aa: CASSLERPDQPQHF
CDR3nt: TGCGCCAGCAGCTTGGAGAGACCCGATCAGCCCCAGCATTTT

abundance: few
d_gene: -
j_gene: TRBJ2-1
v_gene: TRBV10-3
CDR3aa: CAISENPTLDEQFF
CDR3nt: TGTGCCATCAGTGAGAATCCTACTTTGGATGAGCAGTTCTTC

abundance: few
d_gene: -
j_gene: TRBJ2-3
v_gene: TRBV20-1
CDR3aa: CSARDYGRAPDTQYF
CDR3nt: TGCAGTGCTAGAGATTACGGCAGAGCTCCAGATACGCAGTATTTT

abundance: -
d_gene: TRBD2
j_gene: TRBJ2-1
v_gene: TRBV11-2
CDR3aa: CARSNGPTRTRNEQFF
CDR3nt: TGTGCCCGCAGCAATGGCCCAACGAGGACTAGGAATGAGCAGTTCTTC

abundance: -
d_gene: -
j_gene: TRBJ2-7
v_gene: TRBV2
CDR3aa: CASSEWRSGYF
CDR3nt: TGTGCCAGCAGTGAATGGCGTTCCGGGTACTTC

abundance: few
d_gene: -
j_gene: TRBJ2-3
v_gene: TRBV5-1
CDR3aa: CASSLARPSTDTQYF
CDR3nt: TGCGCCAGCAGCTTGGCTAGACCTAGCACAGATACGCAGTATTTT

abundance: -
d_gene: -
j_gene: TRBJ1-3
v_gene: TRBV4-3
CDR3aa: CASSPKIGNTIYF
CDR3nt: TGCGCCAGCAGCCCCAAAATTGGAAACACCATATATTTT

abundance: many
d_gene: -
j_gene: TRBJ2-2
v_gene: TRBV19
CDR3aa: CASSPAGRGTGELFF
CDR3nt: TGTGCCAGTAGTCCCGCAGGGAGAGGCACCGGGGAGCTGTTTTTT

abundance: few
d_gene: TRBD1
j_gene: TRBJ2-7
v_gene: TRBV29-1
CDR3aa: CSVRTGRGEQYF
CDR3nt: TGCAGCGTGCGGACAGGGCGCGGGGAGCAGTACTTC

abundance: -
d_gene: TRBD2
j_gene: TRBJ2-3
v_gene: TRBV3-1
CDR3aa: CASSQDGTSGGAADTQYF
CDR3nt: TGTGCCAGCAGCCAAGATGGAACTAGCGGGGGGGCCGCAGATACGCAGTATTTT

abundance: few
d_gene: -
j_gene: TRBJ1-4
v_gene: TRBV7-9
CDR3aa: CASSHRTANEKLFF
CDR3nt: TGTGCCAGCAGTCATAGGACCGCTAATGAAAAACTGTTTTTT

abundance: -
d_gene: TRBD1
j_gene: TRBJ1-1
v_gene: TRBV24-1
CDR3aa: CAIWTGWNTEAFF
CDR3nt: TGTGCCATCTGGACAGGGTGGAATACTGAAGCTTTCTTT

abundance: few
d_gene: TRBD1
j_gene: TRBJ1-1
v_gene: TRBV29-1
CDR3aa: CSGTLGTGGLTEAFF
CDR3nt: TGCAGCGGCACACTCGGGACAGGGGGCCTCACTGAAGCTTTCTTT

abundance: many
d_gene: -
j_gene: TRBJ2-7
v_gene: TRBV29-1
CDR3aa: CSTSDSFSSYEQYF
CDR3nt: TGCAGTACCAGTGACAGTTTTTCATCCTACGAGCAGTACTTC

abundance: once
d_gene: TRBD2
j_gene: TRBJ2-1
v_gene: TRBV6-1
CDR3aa: CASQAGPYNEQFF
CDR3nt: TGTGCCAGCCAAGCGGGGCCCTACAATGAGCAGTTCTTC

abundance: many
d_gene: -
j_gene: TRBJ2-2
v_gene: TRBV5-1
CDR3aa: CASTRNTGELFF
CDR3nt: TGCGCCAGCACCAGAAACACCGGGGAGCTGTTTTTT

abundance: few
d_gene: -
j_gene: TRBJ1-6
v_gene: TRBV5-4
CDR3aa: CASSNREGYNSPLHF
CDR3nt: TGTGCCAGCAGTAACAGGGAAGGCTATAATTCACCCCTCCACTTT

abundance: few
d_gene: -
j_gene: TRBJ2-1
v_gene: TRBV7-2
CDR3aa: CASSLAGGLVNNEQFF
CDR3nt: TGTGCCAGCAGCTTAGCCGGCGGGCTGGTTAACAATGAGCAGTTCTTC

abundance: -
d_gene: -
j_gene: TRBJ1-3
v_gene: TRBV14
CDR3aa: CASSQLVSHSGNTIYF
CDR3nt: TGTGCCAGCAGCCAATTGGTTTCCCACTCTGGAAACACCATATATTTT

abundance: few
d_gene: -
j_gene: TRBJ1-2
v_gene: TRBV5-1
CDR3aa: CASRTGPPYGYTF
CDR3nt: TGCGCCAGTCGTACGGGACCGCCCTATGGCTACACCTTC

abundance: few
d_gene: TRBD1
j_gene: TRBJ2-7
v_gene: TRBV15
CDR3aa: CATSRDRGFEQYF
CDR3nt: TGTGCCACCAGCAGGGACAGGGGATTCGAGCAGTACTTC

abundance: few
d_gene: -
j_gene: TRBJ1-2
v_gene: TRBV6-1
CDR3aa: CASRSPGLYGYTF
CDR3nt: TGTGCCAGCAGGTCCCCGGGACTCTATGGCTACACCTTC

abundance: few
d_gene: TRBD1
j_gene: TRBJ2-1
v_gene: TRBV7-9
CDR3aa: CASSFSDRGPGFF
CDR3nt: TGTGCCAGCAGTTTTTCGGACAGGGGCCCGGGGTTCTTC

abundance: few
d_gene: -
j_gene: TRBJ2-1
v_gene: TRBV12-3/TRBV12-4
CDR3aa: CASSLMGSGNFNEQFF
CDR3nt: TGTGCCAGCAGTTTAATGGGGAGTGGAAACTTCAATGAGCAGTTCTTC

abundance: -
d_gene: TRBD1
j_gene: TRBJ2-2
v_gene: TRBV28
CDR3aa: CASRKLDRGQTGELFF
CDR3nt: TGTGCCAGCAGGAAACTGGACAGGGGGCAAACCGGGGAGCTGTTTTTT